This T cell receptor beta chain was identified during a study of T-cell reconstitution after alpha-beta-depleted transplantation in children (dated by TCRdb to between 2015 and 2016). Regarding the study in general: T-cell immune reconstitution after TCRalphabeta/CD19-depleted allogeneic hematopoietic cell transplantation in children was quantitatively tracked in the study by means of TCR repertoire profiling. Overall results and qualifications from the work: Apparently early alphabetaT-cell count recovery about two months after transplant reportedly relied on only several hundred rapidly expanded clones derived from non-depleted graft cells. In some patients, the high TCRbeta diversity seen at day 60 was put down to recipient T cells and intrathymic progenitors that had survived conditioning. The frequencies of hyperexpanded clones fell over the following months, and after one year, T-cell counts and TCRbeta diversity were mostly attributed to newly produced T cells.

On this clonotype itself: It has no known antigen specificity. One base away there is no much larger clone; base qualities are not given.

Libraries were made using PCR. Sequencing relied on an Illumina HiSeq 2500. TCR library preparation used molecular barcoding, with unique molecular identifiers applied to normalize quantification of the TCRbeta repertoire. In TCRdb, the public reads were trimmed at Q25 with fastp and aligned with MiXCR, with productive beta chains retained. Each entry merges the rows of one CDR3 protein and shows their most common DNA and genes. In this sample the table shows 700,000 to 850,000 distinct CDR3 sequences, roughly 15% of which occur a single time. Jointly, the top ten make up around 5% of the sample. Reading the label with the study, this specimen's treatment or condition is: allogeneic hematopoietic cell transplantation with graft depleted of TCRalphabeta T cells and CD19 B cells. TCRalphabeta/CD19-depleted allogeneic hematopoietic cell grafts were given to the transplant recipients, all of whom were children.

The sample was PBMCs, mostly from graft donor cells, taken 360 days after TCRalphabeta/CD19-depleted stem cell transplant. The TCR originated in a male patient younger than 18 who had a stem cell transplant for acute lymphoblastic leukemia, so the T cells may come from the graft donor.

This receptor carries the CDR3 CATTTAASYEQYF. The nucleotide sequence is TGTGCCACGACGACAGCGGCCTCCTACGAGCAGTACTTC. Rearrangement joined TRBV25-1 to TRBJ2-7, with a tentative D call of TRBD1 or TRBD2, each matching 5 bases. Trimming costs V 10 bases and J 0 bases, and their ends lie 13 bases apart. The germline V gene sets CDR1 to MGHDK and CDR2 to SYGVNS. There are 13 amino acids in the CDR3, from cysteine to phenylalanine inclusive. CDR3 DNA only is kept here, 39 bases in frame from base 1.